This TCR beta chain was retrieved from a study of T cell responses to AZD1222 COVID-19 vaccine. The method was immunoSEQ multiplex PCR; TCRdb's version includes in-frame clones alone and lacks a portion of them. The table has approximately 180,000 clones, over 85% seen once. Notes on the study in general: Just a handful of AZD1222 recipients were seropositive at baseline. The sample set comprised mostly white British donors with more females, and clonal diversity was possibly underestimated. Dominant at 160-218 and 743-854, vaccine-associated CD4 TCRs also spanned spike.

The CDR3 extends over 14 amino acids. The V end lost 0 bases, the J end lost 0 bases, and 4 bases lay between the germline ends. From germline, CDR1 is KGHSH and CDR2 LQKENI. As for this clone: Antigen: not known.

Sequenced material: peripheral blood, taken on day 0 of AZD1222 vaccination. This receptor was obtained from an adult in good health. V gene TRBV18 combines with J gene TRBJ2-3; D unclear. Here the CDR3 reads CASSPPRSTDTQYF. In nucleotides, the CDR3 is TGTGCCAGCTCACCACCTCGGAGCACAGATACGCAGTATTTT.